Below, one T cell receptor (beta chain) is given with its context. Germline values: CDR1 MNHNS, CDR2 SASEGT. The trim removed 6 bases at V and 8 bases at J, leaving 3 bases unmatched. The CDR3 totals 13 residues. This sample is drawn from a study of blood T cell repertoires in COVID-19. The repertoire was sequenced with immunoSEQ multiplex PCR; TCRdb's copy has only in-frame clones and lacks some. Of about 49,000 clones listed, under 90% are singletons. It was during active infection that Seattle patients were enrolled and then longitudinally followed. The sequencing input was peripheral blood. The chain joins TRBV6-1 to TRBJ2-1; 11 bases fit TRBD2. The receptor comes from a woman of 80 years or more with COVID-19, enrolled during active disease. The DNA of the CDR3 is TGTGCCAGCAGACGACTAGCGGGACATGAGCAGTTCTTC. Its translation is CASRRLAGHEQFF.